The T cell receptor (beta chain) under discussion was sequenced for a study of T-cell memory formation after mild COVID-19. Germline CDR1 reads SGHRS; CDR2 reads YFSETQ. V was pared by 3 bases and J by 5 bases, with 1 base of the junction left unmatched. The CDR3 is 14 residues long. This clonotype was recorded a few times. Its matching antigen is unknown. Points from the study as a whole: Contracting clones from day 15 to 85 showed balanced CD4/CD8; later expanders favored CD4+. Some SARS-CoV-2-responding clones were already detected in memory before infection.

Using constant-segment primers, 5'RACE produced TCR alpha and TCR beta cDNA libraries carrying sample barcodes and UMIs. A single record per CDR3 protein comes from TCRdb applying MiXCR to the 5' RACE reads. The data show about 320,000 distinct CDR3 sequences, with about 13% seen just once and 21% held by the top ten. The sequence was collected from a man aged 18 to 30 who had mild COVID-19 (a few samples of this study predate the infection). Cell type and time point are not known. What was sequenced was PBMCs or a T cell subset sorted from them (not recorded which). This rearrangement joins TRBV5-1 to TRBJ2-1; TRBD2 agrees at 11 bases. The CDR3 nucleotides read TGCGCCAGCAGCTCGGGACTAGCGGACAATGAGCAGTTCTTC. Protein: CASSSGLADNEQFF.